Sequencing of this T cell receptor (beta chain) was carried out in a study of cytomegalovirus exposure and HLA in healthy donors. Germline assignment: CDR1 SGHNT and CDR2 YYREEE (reference sequence). V shed 0 bases and J shed 4 bases, with 12 bases lying between them. The CDR3 loop spans 15 amino acids. The PCR was carried out with 60 Vbeta primers and 13 Jbeta primers. Some clones are missing from TCRdb's copy, which holds only in-frame ones; the method was immunoSEQ multiplex PCR. The top ten clones hold roughly 4% of a sample with about 120,000 clones, about 85% of them seen once. The sequence derives from a man aged 18-30 years in good health and CMV-seropositive. Sequencing was done on a sample of PBMCs. The chain is built from TRBV5-4 and TRBJ2-3, with a weak D call TRBD2 (7 bases). CDR3 loop: CASSLGGGRADTQYF. CDR3 DNA: TGTGCCAGCAGCTTGGGGGGGGGCCGGGCAGATACGCAGTATTTT. The whole variable domain, filled in from reference TRBV5-4 and TRBJ2-3, reads ETGVTQSPTHLIKTRGQQVTLRCSSQSGHNTVSWYQQALGQGPQFIFQYYREEENGRGNFPPRFSGLQFPNYSSELNVNALELDDSALYLCASSLGGGRADTQYFGPGTRLTVL.